Listed below are T cell receptor beta chains from one sample, sequenced in a study of neurological immune-mediated disorders. TCRdb itself ran the 5' RACE reads through MiXCR, one entry per CDR3 protein. The data show 55,000 to 85,000 distinct CDR3 sequences, with 3.2% seen just once and 4% to 6.5% held by the top ten. The sample consisted of PBMCs. These receptors came from a woman aged 45-59 years with multiple sclerosis. Both conserved end residues are part of each CDR3.

CDR3 protein,V gene
CASSTQVPQPQHF,TRBV7-2
CATSKPDLTGELFF,TRBV24-1
CASSSPLLAGNTGELFF,TRBV6-5
CSVDGHFGTEAFF,TRBV29-1
CATSDYRDYQYNEQFF,TRBV24-1
CASSGQGYDEQFF,TRBV7-6
CASSPGTRNTGELFF,TRBV27
CASSQGGTSGGAYSTDTQYF,TRBV4-3
CSARAVYQDAGELFF,TRBV20-1
CASSLLAGEAGELFF,TRBV5-5
CASSLGTAQSYEQYF,TRBV5-1
CASSVHGGYGYTF,TRBV5-1
CASSTIQGLNEKLFF,TRBV7-9
CASSARGISGANVLTF,TRBV7-2
CASSYLGGHLNTEAFF,TRBV7-2
CSVRRASSTDTQYF,TRBV29-1
CSAPQTGYSNYGYTF,TRBV20-1
CASSQMPYEQYF,TRBV3-1
CASSFWTEETQYF,TRBV11-2
CASSYTGDGQPQHF,TRBV12-3/TRBV12-4
CASSFSVGEQYF,TRBV7-2
CASSQETSGQYNEQFF,TRBV4-2